A single sample gave rise to the 21 T cell receptor beta chains below, sequenced in a study of cytomegalovirus exposure and HLA in healthy donors. PCR employed 60 Vbeta and 13 Jbeta primers. Profiling relied on immunoSEQ multiplex PCR, and the TCRdb table lists in-frame clones only, not all of them. The table records about 100,000 clones, around 76% of them present only once. Material: PBMCs. The receptor source for this set is a man aged 35 to 55 in good health and CMV-seropositive.

J is TRBJ2-4 and V is TRBV6-5; 9 bases agree with TRBD1. CDR1 and CDR2 from the germline V gene are MNHEY and SVGAGI. Trimming removed 0 bases from V and 6 bases from J; junction bases left unmatched: 3. This CDR3 has 15 residues. The CDR3 sequence is CASSYSDRGLNIQYF. For the CDR3, the DNA is TGTGCCAGCAGTTACTCGGACAGGGGACTAAACATTCAGTACTTC.

This clone appeared a single time. V usage is TRBV4-3 and J usage is TRBJ2-2; TRBD1 might be the D (6 bases). CDR1 is LGHNA and CDR2 is YSLEER in the germline V gene. The CDR3 has 15 amino acids. Trimming removed 4 bases at V and 5 bases at J, with 14 bases between. CDR3 loop: CASSPGRGWTGELFF. The CDR3 DNA is TGCGCCAGCAGCCCAGGAAGGGGGTGGACCGGGGAGCTGTTTTTT.

V gene TRBV19 combines with J gene TRBJ1-1; a weak D match, TRBD1 (5 bases). Trimming pared 9 bases from V and 0 bases from J, leaving 11 bases between. The CDR3 length is 13 residues. Germline loops: CDR1 LNHDA, CDR2 SQIVND (reference sequence). CDR3 coding DNA: TGTGCCAGCTTAGGGGCCATGAACACTGAAGCTTTCTTT. This sequence encodes CASLGAMNTEAFF.

The V gene is TRBV10-1, the J gene TRBJ2-3; unclear D gene. The CDR3 loop spans 13 amino acids. Trimming removed 8 bases at V and 3 bases at J, with 12 bases between. Germline CDR1 and CDR2: WNHNN and SYGVQD (reference sequence). CDR3 in DNA: TGCGCCAGCCAAGTACCGGGTACAGATACGCAGTATTTT. This gives the protein CASQVPGTDTQYF.

This clone was observed a handful of times. The rearrangement links TRBV7-9 to TRBJ1-2, with D possibly matching TRBD1 (6 bases). CDR1 and CDR2 (germline): SEHNR, FQNEAQ (reference sequence). The CDR3 sequence is 13 residues long. V dropped 1 base and J dropped 5 bases, with 8 bases sitting between them. CDR3 bases: TGTGCCAGCAGCTTAGAGGACAGATATGGCTACACCTTC. It encodes CASSLEDRYGYTF.

The V call is TRBV13, the J call TRBJ2-2; 7 positions match TRBD1. V gave up 5 bases and J gave up 6 bases; unmatched junction bases: 3. This CDR3 region has 13 residues. Germline lookup yields CDR1 PRHDT and CDR2 FYEKMQ (reference sequence). CDR3: CASSVQGAGELFF. CDR3 sequence (DNA): TGTGCCAGCAGCGTCCAGGGGGCCGGGGAGCTGTTTTTT.

V usage is TRBV2 and J usage is TRBJ1-3, with 8 nucleotides matching TRBD1. The germline V gene has CDR1 SNHLY and CDR2 FYNNEI. The CDR3 spans 15 residues. V dropped 5 bases and J dropped 0; count of bases not matched to a gene: 3. CDR3 bases: TGTGCCAGCAGTACCGGACAGGGCTCTGGAAACACCATATATTTT. It codes for CASSTGQGSGNTIYF.

The chain links TRBV5-1 to TRBJ2-1; D not resolved. Germline V gives CDR1 SGHRS, CDR2 YFSETQ. V dropped 4 bases and J dropped 2 bases, with 10 bases sitting between them. The CDR3 contains 14 residues. The CDR3 loop is CASSRAATYNEQFF. Here the CDR3 DNA reads TGCGCCAGCAGCCGCGCGGCCACCTACAATGAGCAGTTCTTC. Supplemented by reference TRBV5-1 and TRBJ2-1, the full variable domain reads KAGVTQTPRYLIKTRGQQVTLSCSPISGHRSVSWYQQTPGQGLQFLFEYFSETQRNKGNFPGRFSGRQFSNSRSEMNVSTLELGDSALYLCASSRAATYNEQFFGPGTRLTVL.

The J gene is TRBJ2-5, the V gene TRBV2; 9 bases map to TRBD2. The CDR3 runs to 16 residues. With 4 bases clipped from V and 5 bases from J, the junction kept 11 bases outside the gene matches. In germline, CDR1 is SNHLY, CDR2 FYNNEI. CDR3 DNA: TGTGCCAGCAGTGTGGCGCTGGGACTAGCTGGCGAGACCCAGTACTTC. This translates into CASSVALGLAGETQYF.

The chain uses TRBV4-1 and TRBJ2-1, with 10 bases matching TRBD2. This CDR3 is built from 17 residues. Trimming took 4 bases from V and 7 from J; bases not matched to a gene: 13. Germline loops: CDR1 MGHRA, CDR2 YSYEKL. CDR3 protein: CASSPSPAGGPNNEQFF. The CDR3 coding sequence is TGCGCCAGCAGCCCGTCCCCAGCGGGAGGGCCGAATAATGAGCAGTTCTTC.

The genes are TRBV7-9 and TRBJ2-7; TRBD2 agrees at 8 bases. Germline trimming cut 2 bases from V and 3 bases from J; bases unmatched to any gene: 6. The germline V gene encodes CDR1 SEHNR and CDR2 FQNEAQ (reference sequence). The CDR3 is made up of 15 amino acids. The CDR3 sequence: CASSLRGGTHYEQYF. Here the CDR3 DNA reads TGTGCCAGCAGCTTACGCGGGGGGACCCACTACGAGCAGTACTTC.

This clone turned up a few times. This CDR3 is also generated by other DNA sequences in the sample. The V gene is TRBV10-2, the J gene TRBJ1-1; a weak D match, TRBD1 (5 bases). V gave up 0 bases and J gave up 5 bases, with 10 bases separating them. Per germline, CDR1 WSHSY and CDR2 SAAADI. This CDR3 spans 14 amino acids. CDR3 sequence: CASSESQGNTEAFF. The CDR3 DNA is TGCGCCAGCAGTGAGTCCCAGGGAAATACTGAAGCTTTCTTT.

The chain is built from TRBV27 and TRBJ1-1; 7 nucleotides match TRBD1. This CDR3 region has 14 residues. J was trimmed by 4 bases and V by 4 bases; bases with no gene match: 6. The germline gives CDR1 MNHEY, CDR2 SMNVEV (reference sequence). The CDR3 is CASSSRGQGTEAFF. CDR3 bases: TGTGCCAGCAGTTCGAGGGGGCAGGGCACTGAAGCTTTCTTT.

This clone appeared once. The chain combines TRBV7-2 with TRBJ2-7; D gene unclear. The CDR3 runs 13 residues. Germline V gene data show CDR1 as SGHTA and CDR2 as FQGNSA. V was cut by 2 bases and J by 3 bases, with 8 bases left in between. The CDR3 protein is CASSLIGVYEQYF. CDR3 in DNA: TGTGCCAGCAGCTTAATCGGTGTCTACGAGCAGTACTTC. Looking up the rest from reference TRBV7-2 and TRBJ2-7 gives the full variable domain: GAGVSQSPSNKVTEKGKDVELRCDPISGHTALYWYRQSLGQGLEFLIYFQGNSAPDKSGLPSDRFSAERTGGSVSTLTIQRTQQEDSAVYLCASSLIGVYEQYFGPGTRLTVT.

This clone was seen only a few times. V and J are TRBV25-1 and TRBJ2-5; 9 bases fit TRBD2. With V trimmed by 7 bases and J by 3 bases, 9 bases remained unmatched. The CDR3 has 15 residues. The germline V gene has CDR1 MGHDK and CDR2 SYGVNS. The CDR3 coding sequence is TGTGCCAGCACCTTTGTAGCGGGAGTTGAAGAGACCCAGTACTTC. Its protein is CASTFVAGVEETQYF.

This clone occurred a few times. The chain couples TRBV6-5 to TRBJ2-3; D is unclear. V lost 5 bases to trimming and J lost 3 bases, with 12 bases between them. The germline V gene has CDR1 MNHEY and CDR2 SVGAGI. This CDR3 spans 14 amino acids. The CDR3 region is CASSLRVLTDTQYF. CDR3 in DNA: TGTGCCAGCAGTCTCCGAGTTTTAACAGATACGCAGTATTTT.

The J gene is TRBJ1-1, the V gene TRBV2; no definite D call. In germline, CDR1 is SNHLY, CDR2 FYNNEI. The length of the CDR3 is 11 residues. V lost 10 bases and J lost 10, with 16 bases in between. CDR3 nucleotide sequence: TGTGCCAAGCAAGTTGTTGTTCGAGCTTTCTTT. It codes for CAKQVVVRAFF. The complete variable domain, with remaining parts taken from reference TRBV2 and TRBJ1-1, reads EPEVTQTPSHQVTQMGQEVILRCVPISNHLYFYWYRQILGQKVEFLVSFYNNEISEKSEIFDDQFSVERPDGSNFTLKIRSTKLEDSAMYFCAKQVVVRAFFGQGTRLTVV.

The chain recombines TRBV28 with TRBJ2-2; tentative D call: TRBD2 (5 bases). Germline-derived CDR1 and CDR2 are MDHEN and SYDVKM. V shed 4 bases and J shed 3 bases, with 21 bases lying between them. The CDR3 loop spans 18 amino acids. DNA of the CDR3: TGTGCCAGCAGTTATCGGATAACTAGTAAGGTGTACACCGGGGAGCTGTTTTTT. This encodes CASSYRITSKVYTGELFF.

This clone showed up just once. The chain carries TRBV7-2 and TRBJ1-6; D is undetermined. This CDR3 comprises 15 residues. Germline V CDR1 and CDR2: SGHTA, FQGNSA. Trimming took off 6 bases at V and 7 bases at J, with 16 bases between the two ends. CDR3 nucleotide sequence: TGTGCCAGCAGAGAACAATATTCCTTAAATTCACCCCTCCACTTT. Translated, it gives CASREQYSLNSPLHF.

The chain links TRBV28 to TRBJ2-3, with D possibly being TRBD2 (6 bases). Germline CDR1 MDHEN, CDR2 SYDVKM. The CDR3 runs to 13 residues. Trimming removed 5 bases from V and 7 bases from J, with 13 bases in between. The DNA for the CDR3 is TGTGCCAGCAGTCCGGATAGCGGATATACGCAGTATTTT. It specifies CASSPDSGYTQYF.

This clone was seen a few times. V gene TRBV6-6 combines with J gene TRBJ1-1; D is possibly TRBD1 (5 bases). Germline CDR1 MNHNY, CDR2 SVGAGI (reference sequence). Trimming stripped 0 bases from V and 5 bases from J, with 7 bases between. The CDR3 sequence is 13 residues long. The CDR3, as DNA: TGTGCCAGCAGTTACTCGCGGGGGACTGAAGCTTTCTTT. As protein: CASSYSRGTEAFF.